This T cell receptor beta chain is from a study of CD8+CD57+ T cells in acquired aplastic anemia. Study-level information: An average of roughly 3 ug of DNA was obtained from sorted CD4+ and CD8+ cells.

This clonotype was counted a few times. Template material for TCR beta VDJ and CDR3 profiling consisted of genomic DNA. TCRdb re-analysed the reads in MiXCR, keeping a single row per CDR3 protein. The table records 100,000 to 150,000 distinct CDR3 sequences, more than 35% of them present only once. This CDR3 region has 14 residues. The germline V gene has CDR1 LGHDT and CDR2 YNNKEL (reference sequence). Trimming left V 1 base short and J 6 bases short, with 9 bases between. The chain employs TRBV3-1 and TRBJ1-4; perhaps TRBD1 as D (6 bases). This clonotype was obtained from a human donor in good health, serving as a control. The sequenced material came from sorted CD4+, CD8+, or CD8+CD57+ T cells (not recorded which) from PBMCs. The CDR3 sequence is CASSQATGHEKLFF. The CDR3 DNA reads TGTGCCAGCAGCCAAGCGACAGGTCATGAAAAACTGTTTTTT.